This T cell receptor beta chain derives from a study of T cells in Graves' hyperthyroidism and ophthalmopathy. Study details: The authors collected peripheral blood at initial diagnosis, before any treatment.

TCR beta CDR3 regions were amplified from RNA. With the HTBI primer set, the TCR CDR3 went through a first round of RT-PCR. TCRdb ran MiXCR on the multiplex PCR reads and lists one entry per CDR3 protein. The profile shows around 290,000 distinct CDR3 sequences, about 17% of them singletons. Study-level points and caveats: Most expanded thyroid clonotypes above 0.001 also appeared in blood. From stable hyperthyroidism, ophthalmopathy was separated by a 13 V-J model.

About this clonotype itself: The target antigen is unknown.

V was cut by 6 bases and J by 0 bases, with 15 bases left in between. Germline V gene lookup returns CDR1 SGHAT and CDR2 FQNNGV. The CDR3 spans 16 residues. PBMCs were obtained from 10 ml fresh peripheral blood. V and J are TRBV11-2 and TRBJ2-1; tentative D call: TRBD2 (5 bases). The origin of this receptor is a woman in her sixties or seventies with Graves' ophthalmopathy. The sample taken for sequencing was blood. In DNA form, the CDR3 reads TGTGCCAGCAGAGTCTCGAGGGCCAGCTCCTACAATGAGCAGTTCTTC. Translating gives CASRVSRASSYNEQFF.